This T cell receptor beta chain was documented in a study of blood T cell repertoires in COVID-19. In the original analysis: It was from reference gene primer amplification that nucleated cell counts were estimated. The data were produced by immunoSEQ multiplex PCR, yet TCRdb's version contains in-frame clones alone and is incomplete. The DNA was the basis for D and trimming; V, J and clone size are from that table. Among 110,000 or so clones listed, about 90% were seen once. The V end lost 0 bases, the J end lost 6 bases, and 9 bases lay between the germline ends. This CDR3 has 14 residues. Germline V gene sequence: CDR1 SGHDN, CDR2 FVKESK.

This chain connects TRBV14 to TRBJ2-1; D gene ambiguous. Material for sequencing was peripheral blood. The clonotype originates from a human donor in a cohort sampled during active COVID-19. CDR3 sequence: CASSQDPISNEQFF. In nucleotides, the CDR3 is TGTGCCAGCAGCCAAGATCCGATCAGCAATGAGCAGTTCTTC.